This T cell receptor (beta chain) was retrieved from a study of T cells in Graves' hyperthyroidism and ophthalmopathy. Turning to the study itself: Before treatment of any kind, peripheral blood was taken at initial diagnosis.

Subjects with ophthalmopathy showed a Clinical Activity Score no lower than 3, a NOSPECS grade no lower than 4, and a duration shorter than 3 months. The CDR3 runs 12 residues. Trimming took 9 bases from V and 3 from J, leaving 11 bases between them. Per germline, CDR1 SNHLY and CDR2 FYNNEI. This clonotype was seen ten or more times. RNA transcripts gave rise to amplified TCR beta CDR3 regions. When the TCR CDR3 underwent first-round RT-PCR, the HTBI primer set was used. TCRdb used MiXCR to reprocess the multiplex PCR reads, holding one entry per CDR3 protein. The sample lists hundreds of thousands of distinct CDR3 sequences, 15% to 20% occurring once.

Sequenced input: blood. The chain links TRBV2 to TRBJ1-2; D perhaps matches TRBD1 (5 bases). The clonotype originates from a man in his forties with Graves' ophthalmopathy. The CDR3 sequence: CARTGRDYGYTF. In nucleotides, the CDR3 is TGTGCCAGAACAGGCAGGGACTATGGCTACACCTTC.